This T cell receptor (beta chain) was recovered during a study of shared clonotypes between healthy human individuals. This clone was recorded once. What it binds is not known. Study-wide findings and caveats: The authors sampled blood alone, and tissue repertoires likely differ.

This CDR3 comprises 13 residues. Germline assignment: CDR1 MNHNS and CDR2 SASEGT. The V end was cut by 2 bases, the J end by 5 bases, with 7 bases between. The material for each subset, its genomic DNA, was split evenly across several immunoSEQ plates. Sequencing used immunoSEQ multiplex PCR; TCRdb keeps in-frame clones, though not all of them. The sample includes some 2,000,000 clones, roughly 96% of them seen just once. The chain uses TRBV6-1 and TRBJ1-5; TRBD1 is a possible D gene (6 bases). This TCR was recovered from a man aged 18 to 29 in good health. The specimen was naive CD4+ T cells sorted from blood. Subset: CD45RA+ positively selected. CDR3 in DNA: TGTGCCAGCAGTGAAACAGGGTATCAGCCCCAGCATTTT. Translating gives CASSETGYQPQHF.